The next 25 T cell receptor beta chains were all read from a single sample in a study of response to subunit inactivated influenza vaccine. TCRdb recomputed calls from the RT-PCR reads with MiXCR, one row per CDR3 protein. The profile covers approximately 500,000 distinct CDR3 sequences, with 10% to 15% appearing a single time and under 15% taken by the ten largest. The specimen comprised PBMCs from blood, sampled more than 35 days after vaccination. The receptor set was obtained from a man aged 50 to 59 who received an inactivated influenza vaccine.

The chain carries TRBV5-1 and TRBJ2-4; perhaps TRBD2 as D (5 bases). Germline CDR1 is SGHRS and CDR2 is YFSETQ. V was pared by 4 bases and J by 0 bases, with 14 bases between. The CDR3 runs 16 residues. The CDR3 here is CASSTIPGIAKNIQYF. The CDR3 bases are TGCGCCAGCAGCACCATACCCGGGATAGCCAAAAACATTCAGTACTTC.

This clonotype was picked up a small number of times. V gene TRBV6-2 or TRBV6-3 combines with J gene TRBJ1-1; tentative D call: TRBD1 (5 bases). Per germline, CDR1 MNHEY and CDR2 SVGEGT. The germline V and J ends were trimmed by 6 bases and 3 bases, with 14 bases remaining between them. This CDR3 has 14 amino acids. CDR3 amino acids: CASRLTGRDTEAFF. CDR3 in DNA: TGTGCCAGCAGGCTAACGGGACGGGACACTGAAGCTTTCTTT.

V and J are TRBV28 and TRBJ2-2, with TRBD2 matching over 11 bases. This CDR3 contains 16 residues. J lost 4 bases, V lost 6 bases, and 7 bases had no gene match. The germline gives CDR1 MDHEN, CDR2 SYDVKM. CDR3 residues: CASRGGTSGITGELFF. The CDR3 DNA follows: TGTGCCAGCAGGGGGGGGACTAGCGGTATCACCGGGGAGCTGTTTTTT.

This clonotype was counted a few times. The V and J genes are TRBV29-1 and TRBJ1-2, with no clear D. CDR3 length: 12 amino acids. V was shortened by 4 bases and J by 6 bases, with 12 bases between the two germline ends. Germline V gene data show CDR1 as SQVTM and CDR2 as ANQGSEA. CDR3 bases: TGCAGCGTTGTCTCGGGCAGTGATGGCTACACCTTC. Protein sequence: CSVVSGSDGYTF.

There are a few counts of this clonotype. The J gene is TRBJ2-1, the V gene TRBV27; D might be TRBD2 (7 bases). This CDR3 has 16 amino acids. The germline CDR1 and CDR2 sequences are MNHEY and SMNVEV (reference sequence). Trimming pared 6 bases from V and 8 bases from J, leaving 23 bases between. CDR3: CASRHLRGGKSDEQFF. CDR3 DNA: TGTGCCAGCAGGCACTTAAGGGGGGGGAAGAGCGATGAGCAGTTCTTC.

The CDR3 protein is CSASWVRDIAGDTQYF. In nucleotides, the CDR3 is TGCAGTGCTAGCTGGGTTCGGGACATAGCAGGGGATACGCAGTATTTT. The V gene is TRBV20-1, the J gene TRBJ2-3; D possibly corresponds to TRBD1 (6 bases). The CDR3 consists of 16 residues. The germline CDR1 and CDR2 sequences are DFQATT and SNEGSKA (reference sequence). V gave up 3 bases and J gave up 6 bases, with 22 bases separating them.

V gene TRBV4-3 combines with J gene TRBJ1-4; no clear D gene. Trimming pared 5 bases from V and 7 bases from J, leaving 8 bases between. CDR1 is LGHNA, CDR2 YSLEER, per germline. The CDR3 sequence is 12 residues long. The CDR3 sequence is CASSEDLEKLFF. CDR3 DNA: TGCGCCAGCAGCGAGGACCTTGAAAAACTGTTTTTT.

The chain links TRBV5-4 to TRBJ2-1, with 10 bases aligning to TRBD1. The germline V gene has CDR1 SGHNT and CDR2 YYREEE (reference sequence). With 7 bases clipped from V and 2 bases from J, the junction kept 3 bases outside the gene matches. The CDR3 runs 14 residues. Here the CDR3 DNA reads TGTGCCAGCGAAGGGACAGGGGCCTACAATGAGCAGTTCTTC. Protein: CASEGTGAYNEQFF.

A few counts support this clonotype. The chain combines TRBV7-9 with TRBJ2-7; D remains ambiguous. Per the germline V gene, CDR1 is SEHNR and CDR2 is FQNEAQ (reference sequence). The CDR3 runs 15 residues. V lost 0 bases and J lost 5, with 14 bases in between. The CDR3 sequence is CASSLATGPWNEQYF. The CDR3 region has the DNA TGTGCCAGCAGCTTAGCCACCGGGCCCTGGAACGAGCAGTACTTC.

This clonotype occurred a few times. The V call is TRBV4-2, the J call TRBJ2-3; no reliable D call. This CDR3 contains 14 residues. The germline V gene encodes CDR1 LGHNA and CDR2 YNFKEQ. V was clipped by 0 bases and J by 6 bases, with 10 bases between them. This CDR3 is CASSQDVGYDTQYF. The CDR3 DNA sequence: TGTGCCAGCAGCCAAGATGTGGGGTACGATACGCAGTATTTT.

V gene TRBV7-3 combines with J gene TRBJ2-3; D remains unclear. The CDR3 consists of 12 residues. The V end was cut by 8 bases, the J end by 11 bases, with 17 bases between. CDR1 is SGHTA, CDR2 FQGTGA, per germline. CDR3 sequence (DNA): TGTGCCAGCGCTCCCCCATCGGGTTGGCAGTATTTT. Its translation is CASAPPSGWQYF.

This chain links TRBV28 with TRBJ2-7, with D tentatively TRBD1 (5 bases). The V gene lost 7 bases and the J gene lost 4 bases, with 14 bases spanning the gap. The CDR3 has 13 residues. The germline CDR1 and CDR2 sequences are MDHEN and SYDVKM. The DNA of the CDR3 is TGTGCCAGCACTTCACAGGCTACTTACGAGCAGTACTTC. Protein sequence: CASTSQATYEQYF.

The chain recombines TRBV4-3 with TRBJ2-2, with a tentative D call TRBD1 (6 bases). Trimming took 0 bases from V and 7 from J, leaving 15 bases between them. Germline V CDR1 and CDR2: LGHNA, YSLEER. This CDR3 comprises 16 residues. CDR3 coding DNA: TGCGCCAGCAGCCAAGATGGGGCAGGGGTCATCGGGGAGCTGTTTTTT. Translating it yields CASSQDGAGVIGELFF.

Only a few counts were recorded for this clonotype. The chain is built from TRBV6-1 and TRBJ2-5, with D tentatively TRBD2 (5 bases). Germline V lookup: CDR1 MNHNS, CDR2 SASEGT. V lost 6 bases to trimming and J lost 4 bases, with 12 bases between them. The CDR3 runs to 13 residues. As DNA, the CDR3 is TGTGCCAGCAGGCGGCAGAGGGCAGAGACCCAGTACTTC. As protein: CASRRQRAETQYF.

This clonotype showed up many times. The J gene is TRBJ2-1, the V gene TRBV5-1; 13 bases map to TRBD2. Germline CDR1 and CDR2: SGHRS and YFSETQ. The length of the CDR3 is 13 residues. Trimming took 7 bases from V and 10 from J; bases not matched to a gene: 5. Here the CDR3 reads CASHPTSGGEQFF. The CDR3 coding sequence is TGCGCCAGCCACCCGACTAGCGGGGGGGAGCAGTTCTTC.

There are many counts of this clonotype. The V call is TRBV28, the J call TRBJ1-2; the D is unclear. The germline CDR1 and CDR2 sequences are MDHEN and SYDVKM. The V gene lost 3 bases and the J gene lost 5 bases, with 10 bases spanning the gap. This CDR3 spans 13 amino acids. The CDR3 nucleotides read TGTGCCAGCAGTTTCGAACAGAAATATGGCTACACCTTC. It yields the protein CASSFEQKYGYTF.

The CDR3 nucleotides read TGTGCCAGCAGCTTACTGTGGTTTGACAGGACCTCTGGGGCCAACGTCCTGACTTTC. It translates to CASSLLWFDRTSGANVLTF. This chain uses TRBV11-2 with TRBJ2-6; D might be TRBD1 (6 bases). CDR1 is SGHAT, CDR2 FQNNGV, per germline. The ends were cut back, 2 bases at V and 0 bases at J, with 17 bases in the middle. CDR3 length equals 19 residues.

CDR3 DNA: TGTGCCAGCAAACACGGGATCACAGATACGCAGTATTTT. Amino acid sequence: CASKHGITDTQYF. The chain employs TRBV6-1 and TRBJ2-3, with D tentatively TRBD2 (5 bases). Trimming shortened V by 7 bases and J by 2 bases, and 10 bases separated the two germline ends. Germline values: CDR1 MNHNS, CDR2 SASEGT. This CDR3 spans 13 amino acids.

V is TRBV7-8 and J is TRBJ1-2; 8 nucleotides line up with TRBD1. The V and J ends lost 2 bases and 4 bases, in that order; junction bases with no gene match: 6. Germline V gives CDR1 SGHVS, CDR2 FQNEAQ. The CDR3 consists of 15 residues. The CDR3 sequence: CASSLMAGTGYGYTF. The CDR3 DNA reads TGTGCCAGCAGCTTAATGGCTGGGACAGGCTATGGCTACACCTTC.

The chain's CDR3 is CASSLAAGPTEAFF. As DNA, the CDR3 is TGTGCCAGCAGCTTAGCGGCAGGGCCCACTGAAGCTTTCTTT. The chain combines TRBV7-2 with TRBJ1-1, with D tentatively TRBD1 (5 bases). Germline CDR1 reads SGHTA; CDR2 reads FQGNSA. V lost 0 bases, J lost 4 bases, and 9 bases lay in between. CDR3 length: 14 residues.

This clonotype was seen only a few times. The gene calls are TRBV11-2 and TRBJ1-2; the D gene is possibly TRBD1 (5 bases). The CDR3 totals 17 residues. Trimming removed 4 bases from V and 4 bases from J, with 22 bases in between. Germline V gene data show CDR1 as SGHAT and CDR2 as FQNNGV. Here the CDR3 DNA reads TGTGCCAGCAGCTCCCTTAGGAAGGGACGCACGATCTATGGCTACACCTTC. It is translated as CASSSLRKGRTIYGYTF.

The table lists this clonotype with a few counts. The V gene is TRBV9, the J gene TRBJ2-1; 7 bases align to TRBD2. The junction had 5 bases not matched to a gene; V was cut back by 1 base and J by 4 bases. CDR1 SGDLS and CDR2 YYNGEE come from the germline V gene. CDR3 length: 15 amino acids. Written as DNA, the CDR3 is TGTGCCAGCAGCGTAAGCGGGGTACTGTACAATGAGCAGTTCTTC. Its protein product is CASSVSGVLYNEQFF.

This clonotype occurred a few times. The chain couples TRBV11-2 to TRBJ2-1; D gene uncertain. The CDR3 loop spans 16 amino acids. CDR1 and CDR2 from the germline V gene are SGHAT and FQNNGV. V was trimmed by 4 bases and J by 2 bases, leaving 15 bases between them. The CDR3 DNA is TGTGCCAGCAGCTCAATCGACGCTAAAACCTACAATGAGCAGTTCTTC. Protein sequence: CASSSIDAKTYNEQFF. The complete variable domain, with remaining parts taken from reference TRBV11-2 and TRBJ2-1, reads EAGVAQSPRYKIIEKRQSVAFWCNPISGHATLYWYQQILGQGPKLLIQFQNNGVVDDSQLPKDRFSAERLKGVDSTLKIQPAKLEDSAVYLCASSSIDAKTYNEQFFGPGTRLTVL.

There are a few counts of this clonotype. The chain has TRBV4-1 and TRBJ2-7, with 7 bases lining up with TRBD2. This CDR3 has 16 residues. V dropped 1 base and J dropped 0; count of bases not matched to a gene: 6. Per the germline V gene, CDR1 is MGHRA and CDR2 is YSYEKL. The CDR3 bases are TGCGCCAGCAGCCAAGCCCTCCGACTAGCCTCCTACGAGCAGTACTTC. Translating gives CASSQALRLASYEQYF.

The chain combines TRBV3-1 with TRBJ1-6; 7 bases line up with TRBD1. The CDR3 contains 14 residues. V trimming: 1 base; J trimming: 9 bases; junction bases outside the gene matches: 3. From germline, CDR1 is LGHDT and CDR2 YNNKEL (reference sequence). The CDR3 bases are TGTGCCAGCAGCCAAGGGACAGGTAGTTCACCCCTCCACTTT. Translation: CASSQGTGSSPLHF.